These 5 T cell receptor beta chains were all obtained from the same sample, sequenced in a study of siplizumab effects on memory and regulatory T cells. Assay: immunoSEQ multiplex PCR; the TCRdb copy retains only in-frame clones and omits some. The table includes about 100,000 clones, 75% to 95% detected once. The specimen was CD4+ T cells sorted from blood. Source of these receptors: a human donor in good health. Some clones in this sample may be carry-over from other donors' samples.

Only one count was recorded for this clone. The genes are TRBV7-8 and TRBJ2-7; the D is unclear. Germline values: CDR1 SGHVS, CDR2 FQNEAQ. The CDR3 runs to 14 residues. Trimming pared 4 bases from V and 0 bases from J, leaving 10 bases between. The CDR3, as DNA: TGTGCCAGCAGCTCTCCCGGGCGCTCCTACGAGCAGTACTTC. Translating it yields CASSSPGRSYEQYF.

V gene TRBV7-9 combines with J gene TRBJ2-1; D is undetermined. CDR3 length: 13 amino acids. V was shortened by 5 bases and J by 8 bases, with 13 bases between the two germline ends. The germline V gene encodes CDR1 SEHNR and CDR2 FQNEAQ (reference sequence). CDR3 nucleotides: TGTGCCAGCAGCCTACCAAAATGGGATGAGCAGTTCTTC. This encodes CASSLPKWDEQFF.

The rearrangement joins TRBV7-9 to TRBJ1-2; TRBD1 agrees at 12 bases. The length of the CDR3 is 18 residues. The trim removed 3 bases at V and 4 bases at J, leaving 12 bases unmatched. Germline CDR1 SEHNR, CDR2 FQNEAQ (reference sequence). CDR3 region: CASSFTRDRGPRSYGYTF. CDR3 nucleotide sequence: TGTGCCAGCAGCTTTACCCGGGACAGGGGGCCGAGAAGCTATGGCTACACCTTC.

The V gene is TRBV7-9, the J gene TRBJ2-5; 8 bases are shared with TRBD2. The CDR3 totals 14 residues. The germline CDR1 and CDR2 sequences are SEHNR and FQNEAQ (reference sequence). The V segment lost 5 bases and the J segment 5 bases; nucleotides outside the gene matches: 7. The CDR3 bases are TGTGCCAGCAGCGTCGGGAGGGCCAGCGAGACCCAGTACTTC. Encoded protein: CASSVGRASETQYF.

This rearrangement joins TRBV11-3 to TRBJ2-2; 9 bases are a match to TRBD1. The ends lost 1 base at V and 5 bases at J; junction bases unmatched: 2. Germline-derived CDR1 and CDR2 are SGHNT and YENEEA. The CDR3 covers 15 residues. The CDR3, as DNA: TGTGCCAGCAGCTTAGTTGGACAGGGGACCGGGGAGCTGTTTTTT. Translated: CASSLVGQGTGELFF.